This is a list of T cell receptor beta chains from one sample in a study of blood T cell repertoires in COVID-19. Sequenced by immunoSEQ multiplex PCR; TCRdb stores in-frame clones only, minus some. Of 250,000 to 350,000 clones listed, about 89% are singletons. The specimen was peripheral blood. Receptors were obtained from a man aged 25-45 years with acute or convalescent COVID-19. CDR3s include the opening cysteine and the closing phenylalanine or tryptophan. A D gene is named only where the DNA matches it firmly.

len	v_gene	d_gene	j_gene	CDR3aa
14	TRBV6-5	TRBD1	TRBJ2-7	CASSMDRGPNEQYF
15	TRBV15	TRBD1	TRBJ1-6	CATVLTGGGNSPLHF
14	TRBV9	-	TRBJ2-2	CASSVDGFTGELFF
15	TRBV6-5	-	TRBJ1-6	CASRHRARANSPLHF
17	TRBV7-9	-	TRBJ2-2	CASSLRLQTPNTGELFF
14	TRBV6-5	TRBD2	TRBJ2-5	CASSSSGVGETQYF
17	TRBV27	TRBD1	TRBJ1-2	CASKRRKGDRGTYGYTF
13	TRBV10-3	-	TRBJ1-6	CATGRELNSPLHF
15	TRBV6-5	TRBD1	TRBJ1-1	CASSSNRGRGTEAFF
13	TRBV30	TRBD1	TRBJ1-4	CAWRDRVGEKLFF
15	TRBV28	-	TRBJ1-5	CASSLSGSFNQPQHF
14	TRBV7-8	-	TRBJ1-3	CASSRDLGGNTIYF
12	TRBV19	-	TRBJ1-5	CASSFLGGPQHF
14	TRBV29-1	TRBD1	TRBJ1-6	CSVKSGTGDSPLHF
13	TRBV23-1	-	TRBJ2-4	CASNRQKQNIQYF
11	TRBV20-1	-	TRBJ2-7	CSAGSSAEQYF
17	TRBV7-9	TRBD1	TRBJ2-7	CASSPEIRDRGSYEQYF
15	TRBV3-1/TRBV3-2	-	TRBJ1-2	CASSQDFSTSYGYTF
15	TRBV7-8	-	TRBJ1-5	CASSQNWGGNQPQHF
16	TRBV5-4	-	TRBJ2-1	CASSLGGGSSYNEQFF
13	TRBV28	TRBD1	TRBJ1-1	CASSSQQGSEAFF
15	TRBV25-1	TRBD1	TRBJ1-4	CASSPPRTGNEKLFF
14	TRBV19	TRBD1	TRBJ1-1	CASSTGTGGTEAFF
13	TRBV7-2	TRBD1	TRBJ2-2	CASRGQSTGELFF
12	TRBV29-1	-	TRBJ2-1	CSVVVGVNEQFF
15	TRBV28	TRBD1	TRBJ1-3	CASNTGGAAGNTIYF
12	TRBV9	-	TRBJ1-5	CAQRGGGQPQHF
14	TRBV28	-	TRBJ1-1	CASSPRGLGTEAFF
15	TRBV6-5	TRBD1	TRBJ2-1	CASSRDRDSYNEQFF